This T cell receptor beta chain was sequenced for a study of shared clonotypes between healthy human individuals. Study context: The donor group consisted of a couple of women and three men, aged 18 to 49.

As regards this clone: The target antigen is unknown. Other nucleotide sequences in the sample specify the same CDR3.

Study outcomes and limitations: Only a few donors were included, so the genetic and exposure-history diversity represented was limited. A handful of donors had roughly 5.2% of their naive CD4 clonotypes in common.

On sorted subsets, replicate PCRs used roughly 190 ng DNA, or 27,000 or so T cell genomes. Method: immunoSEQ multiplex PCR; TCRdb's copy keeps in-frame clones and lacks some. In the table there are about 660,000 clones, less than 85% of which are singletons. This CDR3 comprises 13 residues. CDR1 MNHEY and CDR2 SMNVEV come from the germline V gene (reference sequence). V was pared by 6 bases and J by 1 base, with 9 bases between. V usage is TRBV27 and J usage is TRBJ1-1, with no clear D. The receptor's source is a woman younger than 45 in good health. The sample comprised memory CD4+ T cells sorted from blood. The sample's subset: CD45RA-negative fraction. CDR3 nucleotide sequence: TGTGCCAGCAGCCTTTTTGCGAACACTGAAGCTTTCTTT. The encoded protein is CASSLFANTEAFF.